The T cell receptor beta chain described here comes from a study of OX40 agonist ivuxolimab in advanced cancers. Trimming stripped 8 bases from V and 1 base from J, with 14 bases between. CDR3 length: 15 amino acids. Germline values: CDR1 LNHDA, CDR2 SQIVND (reference sequence). Profiled with immunoSEQ multiplex PCR; TCRdb holds only in-frame clones, not every one. The data show around 70,000 clones, around four fifths seen once. In its sample, this clone was seen a few times. Specimen: CD4+ or CD8+ T cells sorted from blood, collected in a trial of the OX40 agonist ivuxolimab. This rearrangement joins TRBV19 to TRBJ2-2; D call uncertain. This clonotype originated in an adult with an advanced solid tumor such as melanoma, head and neck, liver or kidney cancer. The chain's CDR3 is CASLAGRLNTGELFF. The CDR3 nucleotides read TGTGCCAGTCTTGCTGGACGGCTGAACACCGGGGAGCTGTTTTTT.